This TCR beta chain derives from a study of shared clonotypes between healthy human individuals. The data were produced by immunoSEQ multiplex PCR, yet TCRdb's version contains in-frame clones alone and is incomplete. The table shows approximately 500,000 clones, with about 96% occurring only once. Study-level points and caveats: For naive CD4 cells, 4% to 5% of clonotypes were shared across a handful of donors.

Only Caucasian adults living in Nashville, Tennessee served as donors. The CDR3 extends over 18 amino acids. Per germline, CDR1 SGHNT and CDR2 YYREEE (reference sequence). V lost 1 base, J lost 5 bases, and 22 bases lay in between. With regard to this clone: Its antigen is unidentified.

The sample comprised naive CD4+ T cells sorted from blood. Subset indicated: CD45RA+ positively selected. This clonotype originated in a woman in her twenties or thirties in good health. The chain uses TRBV5-4 and TRBJ2-1; D may correspond to TRBD1 or TRBD2 (5 bases each). The CDR3 DNA reads TGTGCCAGCAGCTTGTTAGGAACCGGGACGTCCCTACACAATGAGCAGTTCTTC. It encodes CASSLLGTGTSLHNEQFF.